These 4 T cell receptor beta chains came from one sample sequenced in a study of T cells after somatic rescue of genetic block. Profiled with immunoSEQ multiplex PCR; TCRdb holds only in-frame clones, not every one. The sample lists 110,000 or so clones, just over 90% occurring once. Sequenced sample: peripheral blood mononuclear cells (PBMCs). Receptors originate from a woman between 18 and 30 years old.

In this sample, this clone turned up once. The gene calls are TRBV19 and TRBJ1-1; 7 bases match TRBD1. CDR1 is LNHDA, CDR2 SQIVND, per germline (reference sequence). The CDR3 totals 14 residues. Unmatched junction bases numbered 6, after V lost 8 bases and J lost 0 bases. CDR3 protein: CASSIDRVNTEAFF. CDR3 nucleotide sequence: TGTGCCAGTTCTATTGACAGGGTGAACACTGAAGCTTTCTTT.

The chain carries TRBV29-1 and TRBJ1-4; D is undetermined. CDR1 and CDR2 (germline): SQVTM, ANQGSEA. CDR3 length: 13 amino acids. V was clipped by 7 bases and J by 5 bases, with 14 bases between them. The CDR3 here is CSAQTDINEKLFF. As DNA, the CDR3 is TGCAGCGCCCAGACTGACATAAATGAAAAACTGTTTTTT.

The chain joins TRBV11-3 to TRBJ2-1; the D gene is possibly TRBD1 (5 bases). The CDR3 contains 16 residues. Trimming removed 5 bases at V and 2 bases at J, with 16 bases between. Per germline, CDR1 SGHNT and CDR2 YENEEA. This CDR3 reads CASSPRRVGPYNEQFF. The CDR3 DNA reads TGTGCCAGCAGCCCCCGACGCGTGGGGCCCTACAATGAGCAGTTCTTC. The full variable domain, rest sourced from reference TRBV11-3 and TRBJ2-1, is EAGVVQSPRYKIIEKKQPVAFWCNPISGHNTLYWYLQNLGQGPELLIRYENEEAVDDSQLPKDRFSAERLKGVDSTLKIQPAELGDSAVYLCASSPRRVGPYNEQFFGPGTRLTVL.

The chain uses TRBV7-2 and TRBJ1-6; 10 nucleotides match TRBD1. CDR3 length equals 14 residues. The trim removed 3 bases at V and 9 bases at J, leaving 2 bases unmatched. Germline V gene lookup returns CDR1 SGHTA and CDR2 FQGNSA. CDR3 sequence: CASSLTGGSSPLHF. CDR3 sequence (DNA): TGTGCCAGCAGCTTGACAGGGGGCTCTTCACCCCTCCACTTT.